The 17 T cell receptor beta chains presented below share a single source sample, sequenced in a study of blood T cell repertoires in COVID-19. Sequencing was performed with immunoSEQ multiplex PCR; in TCRdb, only in-frame clones are kept and a portion is missing. The sample records fewer than 150,000 clones, approximately 84% being singletons. The sequencing sample was made of peripheral blood. These receptors were obtained from a man aged 50-60 years with acute or convalescent COVID-19.

The genes are TRBV9 and TRBJ1-3; TRBD1 might be the D (5 bases). CDR1 and CDR2 from the germline V gene are SGDLS and YYNGEE. V gave up 0 bases and J gave up 4 bases, with 11 bases separating them. This CDR3 is built from 15 residues. The CDR3 protein is CASSVDRPGGNTIYF. The CDR3 DNA reads TGTGCCAGCAGCGTAGACAGGCCTGGGGGAAACACCATATATTTT.

With respect to this clone: The same CDR3 is also encoded by other DNA sequences in this sample. The chain employs TRBV19 and TRBJ1-2; the D gene is possibly TRBD1 (6 bases). With 6 bases removed from V and 5 bases from J, the gap between germline ends came to 10 bases. Germline V lookup: CDR1 LNHDA, CDR2 SQIVND (reference sequence). This CDR3 region has 12 residues. CDR3 loop: CASSPGAYGYTF. The CDR3 nucleotides read TGTGCCAGTAGCCCAGGGGCATATGGCTACACCTTC.

The chain joins TRBV5-1 to TRBJ2-3, with 8 positions matching TRBD2. The CDR3 runs to 15 residues. Germline-derived CDR1 and CDR2 are SGHRS and YFSETQ. J lost 7 bases, V lost 1 base, and 8 bases had no gene match. CDR3 region: CASSLSTGGRNTQYF. In DNA, the CDR3 is TGCGCCAGCAGCTTGTCGACGGGGGGGCGTAATACGCAGTATTTT.

This chain connects TRBV6-5 to TRBJ1-5, with 10 bases fitting TRBD1. The germline CDR1 and CDR2 sequences are MNHEY and SVGAGI. There are 15 residues in the CDR3. Losses at the gene ends were 5 bases for V and 3 bases for J; bases not matched to a gene: 4. The CDR3 spells CASSLDRGVNQPQHF. CDR3 nucleotide sequence: TGTGCCAGCAGTCTGGACAGGGGGGTCAATCAGCCCCAGCATTTT.

The chain combines TRBV9 with TRBJ1-2, with D possibly matching TRBD1 (5 bases). CDR1 is SGDLS and CDR2 is YYNGEE in the germline V gene. The CDR3 extends over 13 amino acids. The V and J ends lost 3 bases and 8 bases respectively, with 14 bases between them. The CDR3 region is CASSATEIGGYTF. As DNA, the CDR3 is TGTGCCAGCAGCGCGACAGAGATCGGAGGCTACACCTTC.

The gene calls are TRBV5-4 and TRBJ1-1, with D perhaps matching TRBD1 (6 bases). The CDR3 is 15 residues long. Trimming took 3 bases from V and 1 from J, leaving 13 bases between them. Germline V gene lookup returns CDR1 SGHNT and CDR2 YYREEE (reference sequence). The CDR3 loop reads CASSWGQGQNTEAFF. The CDR3, as DNA: TGTGCCAGCAGCTGGGGGCAGGGGCAGAACACTGAAGCTTTCTTT.

This sequence joins TRBV5-1 and TRBJ1-6; TRBD1 agrees at 9 bases. This CDR3 is 17 amino acids long. Trimming removed 4 bases from V and 5 bases from J; junction bases left unmatched: 10. CDR1 is SGHRS and CDR2 is YFSETQ in the germline V gene. The chain's CDR3 is CASSVTPTGGDNSPLHF. The CDR3 coding sequence is TGCGCCAGCAGCGTCACACCTACAGGGGGCGATAATTCACCCCTCCACTTT.

The chain is built from TRBV5-1 and TRBJ1-1; D is ambiguous. The CDR3 loop spans 14 amino acids. CDR1 and CDR2 from the germline V gene are SGHRS and YFSETQ. V lost 2 bases and J 5 bases, leaving 13 bases between the germline ends. The CDR3 DNA follows: TGCGCCAGCAGCTTTGAGGGCGCGAGGACTGAAGCTTTCTTT. Its translation is CASSFEGARTEAFF.

This chain uses TRBV7-3 with TRBJ2-3; a possible D gene is TRBD1 (5 bases). This CDR3 contains 13 residues. From germline, CDR1 is SGHTA and CDR2 FQGTGA. Trimming cost V 4 bases and J 4 bases, with 9 bases left between them. Here the CDR3 reads CASSSRVADTQYF. CDR3 DNA sequence: TGTGCCAGCAGCTCCAGGGTGGCAGATACGCAGTATTTT.

The V call is TRBV19, the J call TRBJ1-5, with TRBD1 matching over 7 bases. The CDR3 has 16 amino acids. The V gene's germline CDR1 is LNHDA and CDR2 SQIVND (reference sequence). The junction had 10 bases not matched to a gene; V was cut back by 4 bases and J by 4 bases. This CDR3 is CASSRRTGEVNQPQHF. Here the CDR3 DNA reads TGTGCCAGTAGTAGAAGAACAGGGGAGGTAAATCAGCCCCAGCATTTT.

This clone has only one observation. V usage is TRBV3-1 (or the pseudogene TRBV3-2) and J usage is TRBJ1-6; 7 bases match TRBD1. CDR1 LGHDT and CDR2 YNNKEL come from the germline V gene (reference sequence). The V and J ends lost 4 bases and 0 bases, in that order; junction bases with no gene match: 3. The CDR3 has 16 residues. Written as DNA, the CDR3 is TGTGCCAGCAGCCGAGGGGACAGCTCCTATAATTCACCCCTCCACTTT. It specifies CASSRGDSSYNSPLHF.

The rearrangement uses TRBV10-2 and TRBJ1-2, with TRBD1 matching over 12 bases. Trimming cost V 0 bases and J 7 bases; bases outside gene matches: 3. CDR3 size: 15 residues. CDR1 and CDR2 from the germline V gene are WSHSY and SAAADI. The CDR3 loop reads CASSESGQGAAGYTF. CDR3 nucleotides: TGCGCCAGCAGTGAGTCGGGACAGGGGGCAGCTGGCTACACCTTC.

Note on this clone: One junction end does not reproduce the germline sequence, and a read error may be involved. The chain has TRBV7-2 and TRBJ1-5; no firm D call. Per germline, CDR1 SGHTA and CDR2 FQGNSA. This CDR3 spans 15 amino acids. The CDR3 loop is CASRLEEEAYQPQHF. The CDR3 DNA sequence: TGTGCCAGCAGATTAGAAGAGGAGGCGTATCAGCCCCAGCATTTT.

The chain carries TRBV7-9 and TRBJ2-1; 7 nucleotides agree with TRBD2. The J segment lost 4 bases and the V segment lost 1 base, leaving 13 bases of the junction unmatched. From germline, CDR1 is SEHNR and CDR2 FQNEAQ (reference sequence). This CDR3 is 18 amino acids long. The CDR3 sequence is CASSLGVLALDAYNEQFF. CDR3 bases: TGTGCCAGCAGCTTAGGGGTACTAGCGTTGGATGCATACAATGAGCAGTTCTTC.

The J gene is TRBJ2-7, the V gene TRBV6-1; D is uncertain. Trimming removed 1 base at V and 3 bases at J, with 10 bases between. Germline values: CDR1 MNHNS, CDR2 SASEGT. The CDR3 runs 14 residues. The CDR3 protein is CASSEVVSFYEQYV. The CDR3 DNA reads TGTGCCAGCAGTGAAGTCGTCAGTTTCTACGAGCAGTACGTC.

The chain carries TRBV14 and TRBJ2-7; tentatively, D is TRBD1 (6 bases). V gave up 1 base and J gave up 3 bases, with 13 bases separating them. The CDR3 is made up of 15 amino acids. CDR1 and CDR2 from the germline V gene are SGHDN and FVKESK. CDR3 bases: TGTGCCAGCAGCCAAGGTGGGACACAAGGCTACGAGCAGTACGTC. Translated: CASSQGGTQGYEQYV.

This sequence joins TRBV2 and TRBJ1-1; D perhaps matches TRBD1 (6 bases). The V and J ends lost 7 bases and 3 bases respectively, with 15 bases between them. The CDR3 covers 14 residues. Per the germline V gene, CDR1 is SNHLY and CDR2 is FYNNEI. CDR3 residues: CASTTQGLDTEAFF. The CDR3, as DNA: TGTGCCAGCACCACCCAGGGGTTGGACACTGAAGCTTTCTTT.